The 4 T cell receptor beta chains given below trace back to one sample, sequenced in a study of blood T cells in healthy people across ages (dated by TCRdb to 2014 to 2015). Library prep was done by 5' RACE. The sequencer listed for this sample is Illumina HiSeq 2500. A second roughly 6 to 12 cycle PCR used a sample-barcoded 5' primer and a J-beta primer mix. In TCRdb, the public reads were trimmed at Q25 with fastp and aligned with MiXCR, with productive beta chains retained. Records with the same CDR3 protein are collapsed into one entry carrying the most frequent genes and DNA. Here the sample has roughly 680,000 distinct CDR3 sequences; over 40% occur a single time. The top ten hold roughly 14% of the sample. The sequencing sample was made of blood. The receptor set was obtained from a woman aged 80 or over in good health.

This clonotype was seen many times. The V and J genes are TRBV10-3 and TRBJ2-1; 7 bases fit TRBD2. Trimming took 4 bases from V and 4 from J; bases not matched to a gene: 4. The V gene's germline CDR1 is ENHRY and CDR2 SYGVKD. This CDR3 is 14 amino acids long. The CDR3 DNA reads as TGTGCCATCAGTGCTTTAGCGGGTTACAATGAGCAGTTCTTC. Translated, it gives CAISALAGYNEQFF.

Worth noting for this clonotype: Mismatch with germline at one junction end may stem from a read error. The rearrangement joins TRBV7-2 to TRBJ2-5, with no clear D. CDR3 length: 14 residues. The germline CDR1 and CDR2 sequences are SGHTA and FQGNSA. Here the CDR3 DNA reads TGTGCCTGCAGCTTAAGCCAGGCTCAAGAGACCCAGTACTTC. Amino acids: CACSLSQAQETQYF.

This clonotype was seen many times. This chain joins TRBV29-1 and TRBJ2-5; 10 nucleotides line up with TRBD2. CDR3 length: 14 residues. Germline loops: CDR1 SQVTM, CDR2 ANQGSEA. Trimming cost V 5 bases and J 5 bases; bases outside gene matches: 8. CDR3 DNA sequence: TGCAGCGTTAGGACTAGCGGAGGCGGGGAGACCCAGTACTTC. Amino acids: CSVRTSGGGETQYF.

The chain employs TRBV7-8 and TRBJ2-3; D may be TRBD1 or TRBD2 (5 bases each). V lost 3 bases and J lost 4, with 17 bases in between. CDR3 length: 16 amino acids. Germline V lookup: CDR1 SGHVS, CDR2 FQNEAQ. The CDR3 loop reads CASSFGSRGAADTQYF. CDR3 coding DNA: TGTGCCAGCAGCTTCGGCTCGAGGGGAGCGGCAGATACGCAGTATTTT. Full variable domain (rest looked up from reference TRBV7-8 and TRBJ2-3): GAGVSQSPRYKVAKRGQDVALRCDPISGHVSLFWYQQALGQGPEFLTYFQNEAQLDKSGLPSDRFFAERPEGSVSTLKIQRTQQEDSAVYLCASSFGSRGAADTQYFGPGTRLTVL.